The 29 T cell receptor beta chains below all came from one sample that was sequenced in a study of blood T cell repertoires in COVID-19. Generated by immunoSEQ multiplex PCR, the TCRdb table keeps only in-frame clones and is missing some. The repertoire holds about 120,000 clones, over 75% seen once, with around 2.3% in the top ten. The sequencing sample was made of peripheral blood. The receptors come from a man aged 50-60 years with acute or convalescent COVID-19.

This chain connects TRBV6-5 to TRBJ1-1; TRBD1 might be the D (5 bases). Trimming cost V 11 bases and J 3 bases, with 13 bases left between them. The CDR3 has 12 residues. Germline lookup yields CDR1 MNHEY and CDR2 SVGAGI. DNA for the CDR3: TGTGCCGGTTCAGGGTGGGACACTGAAGCTTTCTTT. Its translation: CAGSGWDTEAFF.

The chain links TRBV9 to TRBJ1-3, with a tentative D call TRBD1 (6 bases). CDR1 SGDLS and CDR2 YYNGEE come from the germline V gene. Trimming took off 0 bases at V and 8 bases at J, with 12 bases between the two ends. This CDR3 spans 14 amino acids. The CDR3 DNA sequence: TGTGCCAGCAGCGTAGTCCCAGGGGAACACACCATATATTTT. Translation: CASSVVPGEHTIYF.

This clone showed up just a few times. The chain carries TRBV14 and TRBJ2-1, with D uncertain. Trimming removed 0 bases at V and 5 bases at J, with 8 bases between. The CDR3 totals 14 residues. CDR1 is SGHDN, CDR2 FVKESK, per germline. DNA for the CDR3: TGTGCCAGCAGCCAAGATCATGGAGACAATGAGCAGTTCTTC. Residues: CASSQDHGDNEQFF.

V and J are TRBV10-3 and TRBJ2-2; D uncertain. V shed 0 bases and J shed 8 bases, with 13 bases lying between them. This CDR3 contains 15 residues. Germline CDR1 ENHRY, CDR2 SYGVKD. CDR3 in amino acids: CAISESSALGGELFF. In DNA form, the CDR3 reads TGTGCCATCAGTGAGTCGAGCGCCCTGGGTGGGGAGCTGTTTTTT.

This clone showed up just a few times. DNA of the CDR3: TGTGCCAGCAGCATAACTAGCGGGAGTGGGTACGAGCAGTACTTC. This gives the protein CASSITSGSGYEQYF. The chain employs TRBV11-2 and TRBJ2-7, with 11 bases that match TRBD2. The CDR3 is 15 residues long. V shed 5 bases and J 4 bases; nucleotides not matched to a gene: 7. Germline values: CDR1 SGHAT, CDR2 FQNNGV.

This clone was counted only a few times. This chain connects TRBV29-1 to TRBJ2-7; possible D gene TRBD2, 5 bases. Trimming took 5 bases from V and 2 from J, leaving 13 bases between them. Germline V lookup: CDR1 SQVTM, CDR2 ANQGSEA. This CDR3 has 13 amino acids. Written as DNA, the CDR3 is TGCAGCGTTCGGATCACCGGGGCCTACGAGCAGTACTTC. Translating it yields CSVRITGAYEQYF.

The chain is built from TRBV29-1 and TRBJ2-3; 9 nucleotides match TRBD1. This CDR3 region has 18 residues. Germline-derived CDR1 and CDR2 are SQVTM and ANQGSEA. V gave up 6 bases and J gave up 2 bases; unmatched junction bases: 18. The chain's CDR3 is CSVSAPPSDRGNTDTQYF. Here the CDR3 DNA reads TGCAGCGTGAGTGCCCCACCTTCGGACAGGGGAAACACAGATACGCAGTATTTT.

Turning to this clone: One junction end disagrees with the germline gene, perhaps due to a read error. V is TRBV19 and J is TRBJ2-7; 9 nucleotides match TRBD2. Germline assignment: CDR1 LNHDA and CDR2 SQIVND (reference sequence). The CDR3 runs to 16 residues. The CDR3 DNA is TGTGCCAGTAGTACCGATTATGGGACTAGCTCCCACGAGCAGTACTTC. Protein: CASSTDYGTSSHEQYF.

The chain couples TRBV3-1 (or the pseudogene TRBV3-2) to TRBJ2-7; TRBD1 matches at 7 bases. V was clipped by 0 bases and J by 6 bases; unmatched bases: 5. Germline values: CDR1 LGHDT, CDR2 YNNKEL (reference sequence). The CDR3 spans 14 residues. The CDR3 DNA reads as TGTGCCAGCAGCCAAGATCGACAGGGTCGCGAGCAGTACTTC. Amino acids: CASSQDRQGREQYF.

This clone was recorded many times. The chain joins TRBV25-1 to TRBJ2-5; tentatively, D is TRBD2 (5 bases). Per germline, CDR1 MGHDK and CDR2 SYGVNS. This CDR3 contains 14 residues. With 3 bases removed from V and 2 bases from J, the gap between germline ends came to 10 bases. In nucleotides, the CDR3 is TGTGCCAGCAGTGAGGGCCGGACTCAAGAGACCCAGTACTTC. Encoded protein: CASSEGRTQETQYF.

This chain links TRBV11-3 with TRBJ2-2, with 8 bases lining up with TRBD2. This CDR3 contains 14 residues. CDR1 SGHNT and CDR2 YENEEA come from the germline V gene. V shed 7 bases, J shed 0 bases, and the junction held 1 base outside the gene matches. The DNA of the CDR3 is TGTGCCAGCAAACTAGCGGCGAACACCGGGGAGCTGTTTTTT. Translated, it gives CASKLAANTGELFF.

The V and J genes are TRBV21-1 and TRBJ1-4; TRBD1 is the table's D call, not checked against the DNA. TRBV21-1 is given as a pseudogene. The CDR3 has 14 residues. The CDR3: CASSKAPGEEKLFF. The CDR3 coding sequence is TGTGCCAGCAGCAAAGCACCAGGCGAAGAAAAACTGTTTTTT.

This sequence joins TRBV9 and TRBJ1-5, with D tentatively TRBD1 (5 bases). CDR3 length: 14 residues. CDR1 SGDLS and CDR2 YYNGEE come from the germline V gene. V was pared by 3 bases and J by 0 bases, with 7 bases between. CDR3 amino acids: CASSATDSNQPQHF. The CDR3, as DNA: TGTGCCAGCAGCGCGACAGATAGCAATCAGCCCCAGCATTTT.

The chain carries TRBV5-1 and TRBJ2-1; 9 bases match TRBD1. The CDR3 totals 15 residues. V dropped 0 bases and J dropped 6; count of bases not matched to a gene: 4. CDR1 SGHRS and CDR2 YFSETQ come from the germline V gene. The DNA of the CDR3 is TGCGCCAGCAGCTTGGGGGGACAGGGACTCAATGAGCAGTTCTTC. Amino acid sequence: CASSLGGQGLNEQFF.

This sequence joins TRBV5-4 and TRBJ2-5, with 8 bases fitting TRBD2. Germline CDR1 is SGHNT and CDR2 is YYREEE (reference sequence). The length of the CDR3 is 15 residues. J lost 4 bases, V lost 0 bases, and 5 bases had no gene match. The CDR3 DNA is TGTGCCAGCAGCTTGGCGGCGGGGGGCGGAGAGACCCAGTACTTC. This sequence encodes CASSLAAGGGETQYF.

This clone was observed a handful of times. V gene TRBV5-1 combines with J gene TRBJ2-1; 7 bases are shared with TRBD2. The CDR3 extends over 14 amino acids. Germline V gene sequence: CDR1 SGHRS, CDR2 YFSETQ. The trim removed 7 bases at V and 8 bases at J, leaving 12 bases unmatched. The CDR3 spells CASSVGGSYDEQFF. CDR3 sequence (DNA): TGCGCCAGCTCCGTGGGGGGGTCTTACGATGAGCAGTTCTTC.

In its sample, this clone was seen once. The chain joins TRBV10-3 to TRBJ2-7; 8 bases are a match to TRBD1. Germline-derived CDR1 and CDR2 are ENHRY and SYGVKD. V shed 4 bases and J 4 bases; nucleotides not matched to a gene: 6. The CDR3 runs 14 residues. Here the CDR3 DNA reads TGTGCCATCAGTGCCGACAGGGGTGGTTACGAGCAGTACTTC. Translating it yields CAISADRGGYEQYF.

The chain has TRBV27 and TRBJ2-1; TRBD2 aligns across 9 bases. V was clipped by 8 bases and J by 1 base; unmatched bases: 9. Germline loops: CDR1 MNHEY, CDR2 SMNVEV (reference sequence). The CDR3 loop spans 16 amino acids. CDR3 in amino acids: CASLQLAGSSYNEQFF. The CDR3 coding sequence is TGTGCCAGCCTACAGCTAGCGGGGAGTTCCTACAATGAGCAGTTCTTC.

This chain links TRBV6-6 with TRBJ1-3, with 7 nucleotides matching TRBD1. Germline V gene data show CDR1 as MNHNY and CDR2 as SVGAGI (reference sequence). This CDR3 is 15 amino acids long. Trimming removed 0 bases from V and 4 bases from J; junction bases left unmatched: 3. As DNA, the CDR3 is TGTGCCAGCAGTTACTCAGGGGGCGCCGGAAACACCATATATTTT. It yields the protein CASSYSGGAGNTIYF.

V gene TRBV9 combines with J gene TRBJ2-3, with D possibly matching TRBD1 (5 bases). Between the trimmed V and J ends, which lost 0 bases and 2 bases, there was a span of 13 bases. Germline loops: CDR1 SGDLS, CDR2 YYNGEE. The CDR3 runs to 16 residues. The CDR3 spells CASSVARIQDTDTQYF. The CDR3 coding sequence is TGTGCCAGCAGCGTAGCTCGGATACAGGACACAGATACGCAGTATTTT.

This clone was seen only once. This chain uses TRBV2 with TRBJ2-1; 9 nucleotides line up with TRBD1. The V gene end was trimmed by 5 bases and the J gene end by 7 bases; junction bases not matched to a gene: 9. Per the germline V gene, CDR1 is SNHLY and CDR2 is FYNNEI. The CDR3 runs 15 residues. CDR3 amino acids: CASSFGTGPGNEQFF. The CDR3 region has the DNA TGTGCCAGCAGTTTCGGGACAGGGCCGGGGAATGAGCAGTTCTTC.

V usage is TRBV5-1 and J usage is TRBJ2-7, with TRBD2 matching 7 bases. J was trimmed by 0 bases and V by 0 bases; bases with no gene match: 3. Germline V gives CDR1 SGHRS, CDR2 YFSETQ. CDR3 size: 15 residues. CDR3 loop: CASSLAGGNSYEQYF. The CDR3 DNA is TGCGCCAGCAGCTTGGCCGGGGGGAACTCCTACGAGCAGTACTTC.

This CDR3 is CATSDLSGSRYNEQFF. DNA of the CDR3: TGTGCCACCAGTGACCTGAGCGGGAGCAGGTACAATGAGCAGTTCTTC. This rearrangement joins TRBV24-1 to TRBJ2-1; 8 nucleotides line up with TRBD2. The CDR3 loop spans 16 amino acids. The trim removed 4 bases at V and 4 bases at J, leaving 8 bases unmatched. Germline CDR1 is KGHDR and CDR2 is SFDVKD.

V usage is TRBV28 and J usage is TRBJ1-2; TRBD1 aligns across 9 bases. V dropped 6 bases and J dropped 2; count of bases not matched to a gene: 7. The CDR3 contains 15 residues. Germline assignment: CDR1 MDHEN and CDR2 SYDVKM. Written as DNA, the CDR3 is TGTGCCAGCAGCTTGACACAGGGGGCGAACTATGGCTACACCTTC. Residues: CASSLTQGANYGYTF.

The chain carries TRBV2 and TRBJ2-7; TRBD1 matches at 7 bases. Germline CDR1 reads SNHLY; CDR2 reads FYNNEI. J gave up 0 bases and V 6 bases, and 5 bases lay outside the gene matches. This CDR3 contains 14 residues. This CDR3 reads CASRRQGSSYEQYF. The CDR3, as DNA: TGTGCCAGCAGAAGACAGGGCAGCTCCTACGAGCAGTACTTC. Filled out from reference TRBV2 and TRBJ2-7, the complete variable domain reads EPEVTQTPSHQVTQMGQEVILRCVPISNHLYFYWYRQILGQKVEFLVSFYNNEISEKSEIFDDQFSVERPDGSNFTLKIRSTKLEDSAMYFCASRRQGSSYEQYFGPGTRLTVT.

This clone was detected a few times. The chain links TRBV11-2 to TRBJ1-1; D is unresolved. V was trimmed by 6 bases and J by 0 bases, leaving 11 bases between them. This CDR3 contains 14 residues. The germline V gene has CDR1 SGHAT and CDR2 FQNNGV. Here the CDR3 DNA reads TGTGCCAGCAGTGCCCTGAGCATGAACACTGAAGCTTTCTTT. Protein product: CASSALSMNTEAFF.

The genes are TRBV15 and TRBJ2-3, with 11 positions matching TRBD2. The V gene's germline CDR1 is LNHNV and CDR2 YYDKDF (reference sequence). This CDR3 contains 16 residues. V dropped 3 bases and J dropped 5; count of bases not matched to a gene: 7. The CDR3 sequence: CATSSSSGGHVDTQYF. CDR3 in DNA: TGTGCCACCAGCAGCTCTAGCGGGGGGCATGTAGATACGCAGTATTTT.

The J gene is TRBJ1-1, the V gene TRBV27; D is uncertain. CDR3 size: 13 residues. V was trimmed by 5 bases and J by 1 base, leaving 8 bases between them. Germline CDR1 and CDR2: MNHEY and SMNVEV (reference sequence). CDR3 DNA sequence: TGTGCCAGCAGTGTTCCAGGGAACACTGAAGCTTTCTTT. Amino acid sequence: CASSVPGNTEAFF.

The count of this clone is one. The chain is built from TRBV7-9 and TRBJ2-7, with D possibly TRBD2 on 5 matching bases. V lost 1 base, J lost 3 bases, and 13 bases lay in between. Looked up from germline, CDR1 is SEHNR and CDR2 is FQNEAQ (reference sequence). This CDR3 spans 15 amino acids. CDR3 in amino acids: CASSLEVPGFYEQYF. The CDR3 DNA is TGTGCCAGCAGCTTAGAGGTCCCGGGATTCTACGAGCAGTACTTC.